This passage covers 29 T cell receptor beta chains from one sample sequenced in a study of blood T cell repertoires in COVID-19. The repertoire was sequenced with immunoSEQ multiplex PCR; TCRdb's copy has only in-frame clones and lacks some. The data contain some 150,000 clones, 80% to 90% of them seen just once; the ten biggest clones take up more than 5.5%. The sequenced material came from peripheral blood. The receptors were sampled from a woman in her 50s in a cohort sampled during active or convalescent COVID-19.

The V gene is TRBV10-1, the J gene TRBJ2-7; 9 positions agree with TRBD1. Trimming cost V 9 bases and J 6 bases; bases outside gene matches: 9. The CDR3 extends over 13 amino acids. Per the germline V gene, CDR1 is WNHNN and CDR2 is SYGVQD (reference sequence). CDR3 protein: CASRPQGAGEQYF. In nucleotides, the CDR3 is TGCGCCAGTCGACCACAGGGGGCGGGCGAGCAGTACTTC.

This clone turned up a few times. The genes are TRBV9 and TRBJ1-4; the D gene is possibly TRBD1 (6 bases). The CDR3 runs 14 residues. The ends were cut back, 4 bases at V and 2 bases at J, with 9 bases in the middle. The germline gives CDR1 SGDLS, CDR2 YYNGEE. CDR3 sequence reads: CASSPDRTNEKLFF. The CDR3 DNA follows: TGTGCCAGCAGCCCCGACAGGACTAATGAAAAACTGTTTTTT.

This clone was seen a handful of times. The chain couples TRBV6-1 to TRBJ2-1, with D perhaps matching TRBD2 (5 bases). The CDR3 totals 14 residues. Trimming left V 3 bases short and J 3 bases short, with 9 bases between. Looked up from germline, CDR1 is MNHNS and CDR2 is SASEGT. This CDR3 is CASSESGIYNEQFF. The DNA for the CDR3 is TGTGCCAGCAGTGAGTCGGGGATCTACAATGAGCAGTTCTTC.

The chain has TRBV24-1 and TRBJ1-2, with TRBD1 matching over 9 bases. The germline gives CDR1 KGHDR, CDR2 SFDVKD. The CDR3 has 15 residues. V shed 5 bases, J shed 0 bases, and the junction held 3 bases outside the gene matches. In DNA, the CDR3 is TGTGCCACCAGTGGCGGACAGGGGACTAACTATGGCTACACCTTC. This gives the protein CATSGGQGTNYGYTF.

The rearrangement links TRBV27 to TRBJ1-6, with TRBD1 as a possible D gene (5 bases). The CDR3 consists of 15 residues. CDR1 is MNHEY and CDR2 is SMNVEV in the germline V gene (reference sequence). Trimming shortened V by 3 bases and J by 1 base, and 7 bases separated the two germline ends. The CDR3 spells CASSLGLSYNSPLHF. The CDR3 DNA follows: TGTGCCAGCAGTTTGGGACTTTCCTATAATTCACCCCTCCACTTT.

The chain has TRBV19 and TRBJ1-4; D call uncertain. Trimming cost V 3 bases and J 8 bases, with 7 bases left between them. The CDR3 has 12 residues. Germline values: CDR1 LNHDA, CDR2 SQIVND (reference sequence). The CDR3 region has the DNA TGTGCCAGTAGTATTGCGGGGGAAAAACTGTTTTTT. It yields the protein CASSIAGEKLFF. The entire variable domain, with the rest obtained from reference TRBV19 and TRBJ1-4, is as follows: DGGITQSPKYLFRKEGQNVTLSCEQNLNHDAMYWYRQDPGQGLRLIYYSQIVNDFQKGDIAEGYSVSREKKESFPLTVTSAQKNPTAFYLCASSIAGEKLFFGSGTQLSVL.

This chain joins TRBV7-2 and TRBJ1-3; 10 bases match TRBD1. The CDR3 runs 15 residues. V dropped 6 bases and J dropped 2; count of bases not matched to a gene: 4. The germline gives CDR1 SGHTA, CDR2 FQGNSA. The DNA of the CDR3 is TGTGCCAGCAGGAGGGGGACAGGGGCTGGAAACACCATATATTTT. Translated, it gives CASRRGTGAGNTIYF.

The V and J genes are TRBV5-8 and TRBJ2-7; maybe TRBD2 (7 bases). CDR3 size: 14 residues. V lost 5 bases and J lost 0, with 12 bases in between. CDR1 is SGHTS and CDR2 is YDEGEE in the germline V gene. Here the CDR3 DNA reads TGTGCCAGCAGAAAGGGGGGGAGCTCCTACGAGCAGTACTTC. This encodes CASRKGGSSYEQYF.

J is TRBJ2-7 and V is TRBV4-1; 11 bases align to TRBD1. The CDR3 extends over 17 amino acids. CDR1 is MGHRA, CDR2 YSYEKL, per germline. J lost 5 bases, V lost 1 base, and 10 bases had no gene match. CDR3 sequence reads: CASSQVSGTGGGHEQYF. CDR3 DNA: TGCGCCAGCAGCCAAGTCTCGGGGACAGGGGGAGGCCACGAGCAGTACTTC.

The chain joins TRBV6-4 to TRBJ2-3; TRBD2 agrees at 9 bases. The CDR3 covers 15 residues. V lost 4 bases to trimming and J lost 2 bases; unmatched junction nucleotides: 4. CDR1 and CDR2 from the germline V gene are MRHNA and SNTAGT. Here the CDR3 DNA reads TGTGCCAGCAGTGCTACTAGCGGGTCCACAGATACGCAGTATTTT. Its translation is CASSATSGSTDTQYF.

This chain joins TRBV7-2 and TRBJ2-1; 9 positions match TRBD2. V dropped 5 bases and J dropped 4; count of bases not matched to a gene: 9. Germline V gene data show CDR1 as SGHTA and CDR2 as FQGNSA. The CDR3 length is 16 residues. CDR3 coding DNA: TGTGCCAGCAGCGTCGCCGCGGGGGGGGCATACAATGAGCAGTTCTTC. It yields the protein CASSVAAGGAYNEQFF.

The V call is TRBV11-2, the J call TRBJ2-1; TRBD2 matches 10 bases. The V and J ends lost 4 bases and 8 bases, in that order; junction bases with no gene match: 8. Germline CDR1 reads SGHAT; CDR2 reads FQNNGV. This CDR3 region has 15 residues. In DNA, the CDR3 is TGTGCCAGCAGCTCCGAAGCGGGGGGGTTTTATGAGCAGTTCTTC. Translating it yields CASSSEAGGFYEQFF.

The chain couples TRBV6-5 to TRBJ2-1, with 7 nucleotides matching TRBD1. After removal of 2 bases from V and 6 bases from J, the junction contained 7 bases not matched to a gene. The CDR3 spans 15 residues. Germline CDR1 reads MNHEY; CDR2 reads SVGAGI. CDR3 DNA sequence: TGTGCCAGCAGTTACGATTGGACAGGCCCCAATGAGCAGTTCTTC. It specifies CASSYDWTGPNEQFF.

V usage is TRBV6-5 and J usage is TRBJ1-2; a weak D match, TRBD1 (5 bases). Germline CDR1 reads MNHEY; CDR2 reads SVGAGI. The CDR3 consists of 12 residues. Deletions cut 4 bases from V and 8 bases from J, with 11 bases between. Here the CDR3 DNA reads TGTGCCAGCAGTTGGGCAGGGTTAGGCTACACCTTC. Residues: CASSWAGLGYTF.

This chain links TRBV2 with TRBJ2-5, with 9 positions matching TRBD1. The V and J ends lost 8 bases and 2 bases, in that order; junction bases with no gene match: 9. The CDR3 loop spans 15 amino acids. In germline, CDR1 is SNHLY, CDR2 FYNNEI. The CDR3 sequence: CASRRTGTGQETQYF. CDR3 coding DNA: TGTGCCAGCCGACGAACCGGGACAGGGCAAGAGACCCAGTACTTC.

The chain recombines TRBV4-3 with TRBJ1-2; TRBD1 is a possible D gene (5 bases). The V end was cut by 1 base, the J end by 7 bases, with 13 bases between. Germline CDR1 and CDR2: LGHNA and YSLEER. There are 14 residues in the CDR3. The CDR3 DNA sequence: TGCGCCAGCAGCCAAGTTAGGGGTTCTGGTGGCTACACCTTC. It yields the protein CASSQVRGSGGYTF.

The genes are TRBV11-2 and TRBJ1-2, with 7 bases aligning to TRBD1. This CDR3 is built from 16 residues. Germline loops: CDR1 SGHAT, CDR2 FQNNGV. V gave up 2 bases and J gave up 4 bases; unmatched junction bases: 10. CDR3 DNA: TGTGCCAGCAGCTTATACGGGCAGGGGGGCGGCTATGGCTACACCTTC. It encodes CASSLYGQGGGYGYTF.

The J gene is TRBJ2-3, the V gene TRBV20-1; 14 nucleotides align to TRBD2. The CDR3 has 16 residues. Germline V gene lookup returns CDR1 DFQATT and CDR2 SNEGSKA (reference sequence). V trimming: 3 bases; J trimming: 4 bases; junction bases outside the gene matches: 6. CDR3 in DNA: TGCAGTGCTAGTATTCCGACTAGCGGGGGGGCAGATACGCAGTATTTT. Protein: CSASIPTSGGADTQYF.

The chain couples TRBV5-5 to TRBJ1-1; no clear D gene. Germline loops: CDR1 SGHKS, CDR2 YYEKEE (reference sequence). The CDR3 contains 14 residues. The V end lost 5 bases, the J end lost 3 bases, and 14 bases lay between the germline ends. The CDR3 nucleotides are TGTGCCAGCAGGTCCTTTGCGGGCCACACTGAAGCTTTCTTT. Its protein is CASRSFAGHTEAFF. The full variable domain, rest sourced from reference TRBV5-5 and TRBJ1-1, is DAGVTQSPTHLIKTRGQQVTLRCSPISGHKSVSWYQQVLGQGPQFIFQYYEKEERGRGNFPDRFSARQFPNYSSELNVNALLLGDSALYLCASRSFAGHTEAFFGQGTRLTVV.

The V gene is TRBV5-4, the J gene TRBJ2-5, with D possibly matching TRBD1 (6 bases). Trimming left V 0 bases short and J 1 base short, with 10 bases between. The CDR3 runs 15 residues. Germline CDR1 is SGHNT and CDR2 is YYREEE (reference sequence). The CDR3 nucleotides read TGTGCCAGCAGCTTGGGCATAGGGGGCCAAGAGACCCAGTACTTC. This translates into CASSLGIGGQETQYF.

The rearrangement uses TRBV10-2 and TRBJ1-6; TRBD1 aligns across 7 bases. The CDR3 length is 14 residues. From germline, CDR1 is WSHSY and CDR2 SAAADI. Trimming at V came to 10 bases and at J to 7 bases, leaving 10 bases not matched to a gene. In nucleotides, the CDR3 is TGCGCCACCACCGGGACAGAGGGAAATTCACCCCTCCACTTT. Its translation: CATTGTEGNSPLHF.

Points on this clone: One junction end disagrees with the germline gene, perhaps due to a read error. The V and J genes are TRBV19 and TRBJ1-1, with no clear D. Germline CDR1 reads LNHDA; CDR2 reads SQIVND (reference sequence). The CDR3 runs to 13 residues. The CDR3 region is CASSIRFTDEAFF. Here the CDR3 DNA reads TGTGCCAGCAGTATACGGTTCACCGATGAAGCTTTCTTT. Together with reference TRBV19 and TRBJ1-1, the CDR3 gives the full variable domain: DGGITQSPKYLFRKEGQNVTLSCEQNLNHDAMYWYRQDPGQGLRLIYYSQIVNDFQKGDIAEGYSVSREKKESFPLTVTSAQKNPTAFYLCASSIRFTDEAFFGQGTRLTVV.

DNA for the CDR3: TGTGCCATCAGGAGCTCCCAGGGGACCCAGTACTTC. Translating it yields CAIRSSQGTQYF. The V gene is TRBV10-3, the J gene TRBJ2-5, with a weak D call TRBD1 (5 bases). Germline assignment: CDR1 ENHRY and CDR2 SYGVKD. The V and J ends lost 6 bases and 7 bases respectively, with 12 bases between them. The CDR3 runs to 12 residues.

The chain employs TRBV7-2 and TRBJ1-4; D gene uncertain. Trimming shortened V by 1 base and J by 4 bases, and 13 bases separated the two germline ends. The CDR3 covers 16 residues. Germline-derived CDR1 and CDR2 are SGHTA and FQGNSA. The CDR3 spells CASSLVGNRGNEKLFF. CDR3 DNA sequence: TGTGCCAGCAGCTTAGTAGGGAATCGGGGTAATGAAAAACTGTTTTTT. The variable domain in full, with the rest retrieved from reference TRBV7-2 and TRBJ1-4, is GAGVSQSPSNKVTEKGKDVELRCDPISGHTALYWYRQSLGQGLEFLIYFQGNSAPDKSGLPSDRFSAERTGGSVSTLTIQRTQQEDSAVYLCASSLVGNRGNEKLFFGSGTQLSVL.

This clone was seen more than once but under ten times. One end of the junction fails to match germline, which may point to a read error. This chain connects TRBV20-1 to TRBJ1-2, with a possible D match to TRBD1 (5 bases). Germline loops: CDR1 DFQATT, CDR2 SNEGSKA (reference sequence). This CDR3 is 9 amino acids long. The CDR3 here is CSARGEGRF. CDR3 nucleotides: TGCAGTGCTAGAGGGGAGGGGAGATTC.

The chain combines TRBV5-1 with TRBJ1-4; TRBD1 might be the D (5 bases). CDR1 is SGHRS and CDR2 is YFSETQ in the germline V gene. The length of the CDR3 is 15 residues. V was trimmed by 4 bases and J by 0 bases, leaving 10 bases between them. CDR3 sequence (DNA): TGCGCCAGCAGCATGACAGCTACAACTAATGAAAAACTGTTTTTT. The encoded protein is CASSMTATTNEKLFF.

This clone was counted only a few times. The V gene is TRBV12-3 or TRBV12-4, the J gene TRBJ2-7; maybe TRBD1 (5 bases). V was shortened by 2 bases and J by 7 bases, with 9 bases between the two germline ends. The CDR3 spans 12 residues. The DNA of the CDR3 is TGTGCCAGCAGTTTACTTGGGGCTGAGCAGTACTTC. Translated: CASSLLGAEQYF.

This rearrangement joins TRBV9 to TRBJ1-3; 9 bases are a match to TRBD1. The V gene end was trimmed by 4 bases and the J gene end by 2 bases; junction bases not matched to a gene: 1. The germline gives CDR1 SGDLS, CDR2 YYNGEE. This CDR3 comprises 14 residues. CDR3 DNA sequence: TGTGCCAGCAGCAACAGGGGGCCTGGAAACACCATATATTTT. Translating it yields CASSNRGPGNTIYF.

CDR3 DNA: TGTGCCAGCAGCTTCACGGGGGGCCAGGACGAGCAGTACTTC. Translated, it gives CASSFTGGQDEQYF. The rearrangement links TRBV7-3 to TRBJ2-7; TRBD2 might be the D (7 bases). This CDR3 contains 14 residues. CDR1 is SGHTA and CDR2 is FQGTGA in the germline V gene. The V gene lost 3 bases and the J gene lost 5 bases, with 14 bases spanning the gap.